This TCR beta chain was recovered during a study of human T cells and chemical hapten exposure. As to time point: patch test 1, 2 weeks after DPC sensitization. Stated treatment: therapeutic diphenylcyclopropenone sensitization with weekly scalp DPC. Each donor was an alopecia patient between 18 and 70 years of age who qualified for DPC. Trimming cost V 1 base and J 0 bases, with 12 bases left between them. The CDR3 extends over 16 amino acids. The germline gives CDR1 SGHTA, CDR2 FQGTGA. TCRdb analysed the RACE reads with MiXCR anew, one entry per CDR3 protein. Of 300,000 to 400,000 distinct CDR3 sequences in the sample, around 6.9% are singletons; the top ten hold around 8.4%.

Here the sequenced sample was whole blood, taken in connection with sensitization to the hapten diphenylcyclopropenone (DPC). The clonotype was recovered from a woman aged 18 to 35 with alopecia areata. Some clones in this sample may be carry-over from other donors' samples. This chain joins TRBV7-3 and TRBJ1-1; D gene ambiguous. The CDR3 DNA reads as TGTGCCAGCAGCTTAATGGCCGGAGGAATGAACACTGAAGCTTTCTTT. Amino acids: CASSLMAGGMNTEAFF.